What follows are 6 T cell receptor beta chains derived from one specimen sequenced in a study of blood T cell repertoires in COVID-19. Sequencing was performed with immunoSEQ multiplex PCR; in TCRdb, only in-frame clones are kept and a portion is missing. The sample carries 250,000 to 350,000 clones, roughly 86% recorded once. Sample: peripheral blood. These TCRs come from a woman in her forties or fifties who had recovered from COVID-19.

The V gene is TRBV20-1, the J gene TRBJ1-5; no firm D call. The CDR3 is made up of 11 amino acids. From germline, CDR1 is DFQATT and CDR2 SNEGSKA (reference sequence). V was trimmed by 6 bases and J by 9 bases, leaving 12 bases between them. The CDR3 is CSATTGGPQHF. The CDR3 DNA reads TGCAGTGCCACTACGGGAGGGCCCCAGCATTTT.

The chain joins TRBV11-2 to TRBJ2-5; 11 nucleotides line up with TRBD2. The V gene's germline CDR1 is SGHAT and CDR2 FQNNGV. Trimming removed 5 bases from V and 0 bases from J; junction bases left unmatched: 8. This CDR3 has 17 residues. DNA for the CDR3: TGTGCCAGCAGCCAAATCCCTAGCGGGGGGCACCAAGAGACCCAGTACTTC. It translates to CASSQIPSGGHQETQYF.

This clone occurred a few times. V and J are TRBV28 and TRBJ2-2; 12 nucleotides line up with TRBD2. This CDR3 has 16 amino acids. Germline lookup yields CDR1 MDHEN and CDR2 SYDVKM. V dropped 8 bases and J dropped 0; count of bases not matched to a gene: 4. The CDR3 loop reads CASRLAGETNTGELFF. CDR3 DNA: TGTGCCAGCCGACTAGCGGGGGAGACGAACACCGGGGAGCTGTTTTTT.

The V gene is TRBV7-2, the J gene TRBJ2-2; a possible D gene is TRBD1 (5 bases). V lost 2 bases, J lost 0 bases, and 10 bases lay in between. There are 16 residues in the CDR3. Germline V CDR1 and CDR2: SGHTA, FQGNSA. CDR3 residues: CASSLFRVSNTGELFF. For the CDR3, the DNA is TGTGCCAGCAGCTTATTCAGGGTCTCGAACACCGGGGAGCTGTTTTTT.

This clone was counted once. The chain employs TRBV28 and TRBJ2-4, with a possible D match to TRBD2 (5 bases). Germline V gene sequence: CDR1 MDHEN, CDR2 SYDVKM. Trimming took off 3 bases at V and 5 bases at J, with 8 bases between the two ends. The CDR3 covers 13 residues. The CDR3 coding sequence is TGTGCCAGCAGTTTCGAGCGGCAAAACATTCAGTACTTC. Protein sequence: CASSFERQNIQYF.

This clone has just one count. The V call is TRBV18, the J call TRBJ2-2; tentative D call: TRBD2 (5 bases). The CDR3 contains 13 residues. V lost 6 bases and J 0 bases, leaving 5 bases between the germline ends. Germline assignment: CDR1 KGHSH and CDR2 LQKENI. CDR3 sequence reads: CASSGANTGELFF. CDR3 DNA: TGTGCCAGCTCCGGGGCGAACACCGGGGAGCTGTTTTTT.